This TCR beta chain was obtained from a study of T cells in Graves' hyperthyroidism and ophthalmopathy. TCR beta CDR3 region amplification was performed from RNA transcripts. A first-round RT-PCR of the TCR CDR3 used the HTBI primer set. MiXCR, run by TCRdb on the multiplex PCR reads, gives a single entry per CDR3 protein. Of fewer than 350,000 distinct CDR3 sequences listed, about 14% are singletons. Study-wide results and limits: Most expanded thyroid clonotypes above 0.001 recurred in blood. Ophthalmopathy could be told apart from stable hyperthyroidism with a 13 V-J model.

About this clonotype itself: Its antigen is unknown.

The trim removed 6 bases at V and 2 bases at J, leaving 5 bases unmatched. The CDR3 length is 14 residues. CDR1 is DFQATT, CDR2 SNEGSKA, per germline (reference sequence). Patients between 18 and 65 years old had hyperthyroidism, newly diagnosed and lasting under 2 months. Using about 10 ml of fresh peripheral blood, PBMCs were prepared. The receptor was isolated from a woman aged 25-40 years with Graves' hyperthyroidism that later progressed to Graves' ophthalmopathy. This chain uses TRBV20-1 with TRBJ2-7; TRBD2 aligns across 12 bases. The material sequenced was blood. The CDR3 DNA sequence: TGCAGTGCGGACGGGACTAGCGGGCCCTACGAGCAGTACTTC. Protein sequence: CSADGTSGPYEQYF.